One and the same sample provided the 23 T cell receptor beta chains below, sequenced in a study of resident and recirculating memory T cells in vitiligo. Method: immunoSEQ multiplex PCR; TCRdb's copy keeps in-frame clones and lacks some. The sample has 40,000 to 50,000 clones, nearly 95% seen once; the top ten hold more than 4%. The sequenced material came from blood. The receptor source for this set is a male donor with vitiligo.

The chain combines TRBV7-2 with TRBJ2-1; 8 bases fit TRBD2. J was trimmed by 1 base and V by 7 bases; bases with no gene match: 6. The CDR3 is 15 residues long. Germline V gives CDR1 SGHTA, CDR2 FQGNSA. In nucleotides, the CDR3 is TGTGCCAGCATCCCCCAGCGGGGGTCCTACAATGAGCAGTTCTTC. It specifies CASIPQRGSYNEQFF.

This chain links TRBV25-1 with TRBJ1-1; D perhaps matches TRBD1 (5 bases). V lost 6 bases to trimming and J lost 7 bases, with 15 bases between them. The CDR3 length is 13 residues. CDR1 is MGHDK and CDR2 is SYGVNS in the germline V gene. The CDR3 spells CASSIGARDEAFF. CDR3 nucleotides: TGTGCCAGCAGCATAGGGGCCAGAGATGAAGCTTTCTTT. The whole variable domain, filled in from reference TRBV25-1 and TRBJ1-1, reads EADIYQTPRYLVIGTGKKITLECSQTMGHDKMYWYQQDPGMELHLIHYSYGVNSTEKGDLSSESTVSRIRTEHFPLTLESARPSHTSQYLCASSIGARDEAFFGQGTRLTVV.

This chain connects TRBV5-5 to TRBJ1-1, with 8 bases identical to TRBD1. Germline V gene lookup returns CDR1 SGHKS and CDR2 YYEKEE (reference sequence). The CDR3 covers 14 residues. Trimming at V came to 4 bases and at J to 4 bases, leaving 6 bases not matched to a gene. CDR3: CASSRGQGGTEAFF. The CDR3 DNA is TGTGCCAGCAGCAGAGGACAGGGAGGCACTGAAGCTTTCTTT.

CDR3 sequence reads: CASSPGGNSYEQYF. CDR3 DNA: TGTGCCAGCAGCCCGGGGGGGAATTCCTACGAGCAGTACTTC. The chain joins TRBV6-6 to TRBJ2-7, with TRBD2 matching 8 bases. The V and J ends lost 6 bases and 1 base, in that order; junction bases with no gene match: 5. The CDR3 covers 14 residues. Germline values: CDR1 MNHNY, CDR2 SVGAGI (reference sequence).

The chain is built from TRBV7-3 and TRBJ1-1; D possibly corresponds to TRBD1 (6 bases). Germline assignment: CDR1 SGHTA and CDR2 FQGTGA. This CDR3 has 16 amino acids. With 0 bases removed from V and 5 bases from J, the gap between germline ends came to 16 bases. The CDR3 region has the DNA TGTGCCAGCAGCTTAACAGGGGGGGTTTTGGGGACTGAAGCTTTCTTT. This codes for CASSLTGGVLGTEAFF.

The V and J genes are TRBV9 and TRBJ2-7, with D possibly TRBD1 on 5 matching bases. This CDR3 has 14 amino acids. The V end was cut by 0 bases, the J end by 4 bases, with 11 bases between. Germline-derived CDR1 and CDR2 are SGDLS and YYNGEE. CDR3: CASSVGQPPYEQYF. The CDR3 bases are TGTGCCAGCAGCGTAGGACAGCCTCCGTACGAGCAGTACTTC.

This clone came up once. The chain joins TRBV2 to TRBJ2-2; 8 bases map to TRBD2. This CDR3 comprises 15 residues. V lost 4 bases to trimming and J lost 5 bases; unmatched junction nucleotides: 6. Germline lookup yields CDR1 SNHLY and CDR2 FYNNEI. The CDR3 sequence: CASSAIAGITGELFF. Written as DNA, the CDR3 is TGTGCCAGCAGTGCAATAGCGGGAATTACCGGGGAGCTGTTTTTT.

The chain is built from TRBV5-5 and TRBJ2-3; 11 bases map to TRBD2. This CDR3 region has 16 residues. V lost 0 bases, J lost 0 bases, and 0 bases stayed unmatched. Germline CDR1 is SGHKS and CDR2 is YYEKEE (reference sequence). CDR3 region: CASSLGLAGSTDTQYF. The CDR3 nucleotides are TGTGCCAGCAGCTTGGGACTAGCGGGGAGCACAGATACGCAGTATTTT.

The chain links TRBV6-6 to TRBJ2-2; D perhaps matches TRBD2 (5 bases). The V gene lost 2 bases and the J gene lost 5 bases, with 9 bases spanning the gap. The CDR3 has 14 amino acids. CDR1 MNHNY and CDR2 SVGAGI come from the germline V gene (reference sequence). The CDR3 bases are TGTGCCAGCAGTTACACAGCGGCGACCGGGGAGCTGTTTTTT. Amino acids: CASSYTAATGELFF.

The CDR3 reads CASSVDPGLATQETQYF. The CDR3 bases are TGTGCCAGCAGCGTAGATCCGGGACTAGCAACCCAAGAGACCCAGTACTTC. The J gene is TRBJ2-5, the V gene TRBV9; 9 nucleotides align to TRBD2. Per the germline V gene, CDR1 is SGDLS and CDR2 is YYNGEE. With V trimmed by 0 bases and J by 1 base, 7 bases remained unmatched. The CDR3 extends over 17 amino acids.

In this sample, this clone turned up once. The chain is built from TRBV10-3 and TRBJ2-7, with D perhaps matching TRBD2 (5 bases). Trimming shortened V by 8 bases and J by 0 bases, and 14 bases separated the two germline ends. Looked up from germline, CDR1 is ENHRY and CDR2 is SYGVKD. The CDR3 length is 14 residues. The CDR3 region has the DNA TGTGCCATCGGTCCGGGATCCTACTCCTACGAGCAGTACTTC. Protein: CAIGPGSYSYEQYF.

J is TRBJ1-3 and V is TRBV7-4, with a possible D match to TRBD1 (5 bases). Germline values: CDR1 SGHVT, CDR2 SQSDAQ. The V end lost 4 bases, the J end lost 2 bases, and 21 bases lay between the germline ends. The CDR3 spans 18 residues. This CDR3 reads CASSSPGLLAATGNTIYF. CDR3 nucleotide sequence: TGTGCCAGCAGCTCGCCGGGACTTCTTGCGGCCACTGGAAACACCATATATTTT.

The chain joins TRBV4-3 to TRBJ2-6; D is ambiguous. The CDR3 is made up of 15 amino acids. V was shortened by 3 bases and J by 2 bases, with 8 bases between the two germline ends. CDR1 is LGHNA and CDR2 is YSLEER in the germline V gene. This chain's CDR3 is CASSHAVAGANVLTF. CDR3 nucleotides: TGCGCCAGCAGCCATGCTGTAGCTGGGGCCAACGTCCTGACTTTC.

The chain joins TRBV6-4 to TRBJ1-1; tentatively, D is TRBD1 (6 bases). The CDR3 runs 11 residues. Germline CDR1 is MRHNA and CDR2 is SNTAGT. The V and J ends lost 2 bases and 10 bases respectively, with 8 bases between them. CDR3 DNA: TGTGCCAGCAGTGACGGCAGGGGAGCTTTCTTT. Encoded protein: CASSDGRGAFF.

V usage is TRBV7-3 and J usage is TRBJ2-3; 8 nucleotides align to TRBD1. Trimming removed 2 bases from V and 6 bases from J; junction bases left unmatched: 4. Germline V gene data show CDR1 as SGHTA and CDR2 as FQGTGA. The CDR3 consists of 14 residues. CDR3 sequence (DNA): TGTGCCAGCAGCTTACGACAGGGGCTCGATACGCAGTATTTT. It translates to CASSLRQGLDTQYF.

The V and J genes are TRBV6-1 and TRBJ1-2; TRBD1 aligns across 9 bases. V trimming: 6 bases; J trimming: 5 bases; junction bases outside the gene matches: 7. The CDR3 has 14 residues. CDR1 is MNHNS and CDR2 is SASEGT in the germline V gene. The CDR3 nucleotides are TGTGCCAGCAGAGACGGGACAGGGACATATGGCTACACCTTC. It encodes CASRDGTGTYGYTF.

V is TRBV4-1 and J is TRBJ2-3; 8 bases are a match to TRBD1. This CDR3 is built from 14 residues. V was clipped by 9 bases and J by 1 base; unmatched bases: 6. Germline CDR1 MGHRA, CDR2 YSYEKL. The CDR3: CASLDRGGTDTQYF. CDR3 DNA: TGCGCCAGTTTAGACAGGGGCGGCACAGATACGCAGTATTTT.

This clone appeared a single time. The chain carries TRBV5-5 and TRBJ2-7; TRBD2 agrees at 13 bases. V dropped 4 bases and J dropped 6; count of bases not matched to a gene: 7. CDR1 and CDR2 (germline): SGHKS, YYEKEE (reference sequence). The CDR3 extends over 15 amino acids. Written as DNA, the CDR3 is TGTGCCAGCAGCCGAACCGGGACTAGCGGGGCCGAGCAGTACTTC. It codes for CASSRTGTSGAEQYF.

This clone occurred once. This sequence joins TRBV6-5 and TRBJ1-5; perhaps TRBD1 as D (6 bases). The germline gives CDR1 MNHEY, CDR2 SVGAGI. This CDR3 is built from 14 residues. V was trimmed by 0 bases and J by 11 bases, leaving 14 bases between them. The CDR3 region has the DNA TGTGCCAGCAGTTACTCACAGGGCGCAATGGCCCAGCATTTT. It codes for CASSYSQGAMAQHF.

The chain joins TRBV7-2 to TRBJ1-2; the D is unclear. Germline CDR1 reads SGHTA; CDR2 reads FQGNSA. V shed 3 bases and J shed 8 bases, with 10 bases lying between them. This CDR3 has 12 residues. The CDR3 DNA follows: TGTGCCAGCAGCTTCTACCCCGGGGGCTACACCTTC. Translating gives CASSFYPGGYTF.

V gene TRBV15 combines with J gene TRBJ1-4; D remains unclear. With 1 base removed from V and 5 bases from J, the gap between germline ends came to 11 bases. CDR1 LNHNV and CDR2 YYDKDF come from the germline V gene (reference sequence). This CDR3 has 15 residues. The CDR3 DNA is TGTGCCACCAGCAGAGTGGCGGCTTCGAATGAAAAACTGTTTTTT. This sequence encodes CATSRVAASNEKLFF. The full variable domain, in which reference TRBV15 and TRBJ1-4 provide the parts outside the CDR3, is DAMVIQNPRYQVTQFGKPVTLSCSQTLNHNVMYWYQQKSSQAPKLLFHYYDKDFNNEADTPDNFQSRRPNTSFCFLDIRSPGLGDTAMYLCATSRVAASNEKLFFGSGTQLSVL.

The chain uses TRBV15 and TRBJ2-5, with 7 bases aligning to TRBD2. Germline lookup yields CDR1 LNHNV and CDR2 YYDKDF (reference sequence). The junction had 14 bases not matched to a gene; V was cut back by 5 bases and J by 2 bases. There are 17 residues in the CDR3. In DNA, the CDR3 is TGTGCCACCAGCGGTACCCGGGGCCCAGCGGGGCAAGAGACCCAGTACTTC. Its protein product is CATSGTRGPAGQETQYF.

The chain carries TRBV4-1 and TRBJ2-5, with TRBD2 matching over 8 bases. TRBJ2-7 explains the end of the DNA better; the J call may be wrong. Germline CDR1 reads MGHRA; CDR2 reads YSYEKL. There are 16 residues in the CDR3. The CDR3 DNA reads TGCGCCAGCAGCCCCGGGGGGGTGGGGGAGTCCTACGAGCAGTACTTC. The encoded protein is CASSPGGVGESYEQYF.